What follows are 13 T cell receptor beta chains derived from one specimen sequenced in a study of cytomegalovirus exposure and HLA in healthy donors. PCR used 60 Vbeta primers and 13 Jbeta primers. The assay was immunoSEQ multiplex PCR, and TCRdb's table has in-frame clones only and misses some. This table has 170,000 or so clones, roughly 73% appearing once. Sequenced sample: PBMCs. These receptors all stem from a woman aged 25-40 years in good health and CMV-seronegative.

The chain recombines TRBV7-9 with TRBJ1-3, with 12 bases that match TRBD1. J gave up 4 bases and V 5 bases, and 6 bases lay outside the gene matches. The germline V gene encodes CDR1 SEHNR and CDR2 FQNEAQ (reference sequence). CDR3 length: 16 amino acids. CDR3 sequence reads: CASSPRDRGPGNTIYF. The CDR3 DNA is TGTGCCAGCAGCCCCCGGGACAGGGGGCCAGGAAACACCATATATTTT.

This rearrangement joins TRBV4-2 to TRBJ2-1; 7 bases line up with TRBD2. Germline V gene data show CDR1 as LGHNA and CDR2 as YNFKEQ. The CDR3 is 17 residues long. The V segment lost 2 bases and the J segment 2 bases; nucleotides outside the gene matches: 9. The CDR3 DNA reads as TGTGCCAGCAGCCAAAGGCTCTCTGCGGGAGCCTACAATGAGCAGTTCTTC. It encodes CASSQRLSAGAYNEQFF.

V usage is TRBV7-2 and J usage is TRBJ2-3; 7 bases agree with TRBD1. This CDR3 comprises 17 residues. Germline CDR1 SGHTA, CDR2 FQGNSA. V lost 1 base to trimming and J lost 3 bases; unmatched junction nucleotides: 10. CDR3 protein: CASSLVGTAIITDTQYF. DNA of the CDR3: TGTGCCAGCAGCTTAGTCGGGACAGCTATCATAACAGATACGCAGTATTTT.

V is TRBV7-3 and J is TRBJ1-1; TRBD1 is a possible D gene (5 bases). Germline values: CDR1 SGHTA, CDR2 FQGTGA. The V and J ends lost 0 bases and 0 bases respectively, with 5 bases between them. This CDR3 is 14 amino acids long. The CDR3 DNA follows: TGTGCCAGCAGCTTAACAGGGGTGAACACTGAAGCTTTCTTT. This encodes CASSLTGVNTEAFF.

The chain joins TRBV19 to TRBJ1-2, with 11 bases that match TRBD1. From germline, CDR1 is LNHDA and CDR2 SQIVND (reference sequence). V shed 3 bases, J shed 3 bases, and the junction held 3 bases outside the gene matches. This CDR3 has 15 residues. CDR3 protein: CASSIAGQGDYGYTF. CDR3 in DNA: TGTGCCAGTAGTATTGCGGGACAGGGGGACTATGGCTACACCTTC.

The chain couples TRBV5-4 to TRBJ2-4; tentatively, D is TRBD2 (5 bases). Germline values: CDR1 SGHNT, CDR2 YYREEE (reference sequence). The CDR3 spans 14 residues. V gave up 2 bases and J gave up 6 bases, with 12 bases separating them. CDR3 loop: CASSFGGDRNIQYF. As DNA, the CDR3 is TGTGCCAGCAGCTTTGGAGGTGATAGAAACATTCAGTACTTC.

The chain is built from TRBV30 and TRBJ2-7; D is perhaps TRBD1 (6 bases). V lost 2 bases to trimming and J lost 6 bases, with 23 bases between them. The germline V gene has CDR1 GTSNPN and CDR2 SVGIG (reference sequence). CDR3 length: 16 amino acids. The CDR3 is CAWSRGHTIGVSEQYF. DNA for the CDR3: TGTGCCTGGAGTAGGGGACATACTATCGGAGTCTCCGAGCAGTACTTC.

The V and J genes are TRBV11-2 and TRBJ1-4; D is unresolved. The CDR3 consists of 12 residues. Germline loops: CDR1 SGHAT, CDR2 FQNNGV. The V gene lost 5 bases and the J gene lost 3 bases, with 4 bases spanning the gap. The CDR3 DNA sequence: TGTGCCAGCAGCCGAGCTAATGAAAAACTGTTTTTT. Amino acid sequence: CASSRANEKLFF. Drawing the rest from reference TRBV11-2 and TRBJ1-4, the complete variable domain is EAGVAQSPRYKIIEKRQSVAFWCNPISGHATLYWYQQILGQGPKLLIQFQNNGVVDDSQLPKDRFSAERLKGVDSTLKIQPAKLEDSAVYLCASSRANEKLFFGSGTQLSVL.

V and J are TRBV5-1 and TRBJ2-1, with 13 bases identical to TRBD2. The V gene's germline CDR1 is SGHRS and CDR2 YFSETQ. The CDR3 is 15 amino acids. V dropped 0 bases and J dropped 7; count of bases not matched to a gene: 1. In DNA, the CDR3 is TGCGCCAGCAGCTTGGCGGGACTAGCGGGGAATGAGCAGTTCTTC. Translating it yields CASSLAGLAGNEQFF.

The gene calls are TRBV27 and TRBJ2-1; tentatively, D is TRBD2 (6 bases). The V gene lost 3 bases and the J gene lost 8 bases, with 17 bases spanning the gap. CDR3 length equals 15 residues. The germline CDR1 and CDR2 sequences are MNHEY and SMNVEV (reference sequence). CDR3 DNA: TGTGCCAGCAGTTTGCCGTCTCGCAGGAGGGATGAGCAGTTCTTC. Protein sequence: CASSLPSRRRDEQFF.

V gene TRBV5-4 combines with J gene TRBJ1-3, with a weak D call TRBD1 (6 bases). This CDR3 is 16 amino acids long. CDR1 is SGHNT, CDR2 YYREEE, per germline (reference sequence). V lost 0 bases and J 4 bases, leaving 14 bases between the germline ends. The CDR3 DNA is TGTGCCAGCAGCTTGGTTGGGGGGGCGAGAGGAAACACCATATATTTT. This encodes CASSLVGGARGNTIYF.

CDR3 region: CASSPGQANYGYTF. The DNA for the CDR3 is TGTGCCAGCTCACCGGGACAGGCTAACTATGGCTACACCTTC. The chain carries TRBV18 and TRBJ1-2, with 8 bases aligning to TRBD1. This CDR3 is 14 amino acids long. Germline CDR1 is KGHSH and CDR2 is LQKENI. The V segment lost 3 bases and the J segment 0 bases; nucleotides outside the gene matches: 0.

V is TRBV30 and J is TRBJ1-6; tentative D call: TRBD1 (5 bases). Per the germline V gene, CDR1 is GTSNPN and CDR2 is SVGIG (reference sequence). V was trimmed by 1 base and J by 7 bases, leaving 5 bases between them. CDR3 length: 12 residues. This CDR3 is CAWSEGNSPLHF. The CDR3 DNA follows: TGTGCCTGGAGTGAGGGGAATTCACCCCTCCACTTT.